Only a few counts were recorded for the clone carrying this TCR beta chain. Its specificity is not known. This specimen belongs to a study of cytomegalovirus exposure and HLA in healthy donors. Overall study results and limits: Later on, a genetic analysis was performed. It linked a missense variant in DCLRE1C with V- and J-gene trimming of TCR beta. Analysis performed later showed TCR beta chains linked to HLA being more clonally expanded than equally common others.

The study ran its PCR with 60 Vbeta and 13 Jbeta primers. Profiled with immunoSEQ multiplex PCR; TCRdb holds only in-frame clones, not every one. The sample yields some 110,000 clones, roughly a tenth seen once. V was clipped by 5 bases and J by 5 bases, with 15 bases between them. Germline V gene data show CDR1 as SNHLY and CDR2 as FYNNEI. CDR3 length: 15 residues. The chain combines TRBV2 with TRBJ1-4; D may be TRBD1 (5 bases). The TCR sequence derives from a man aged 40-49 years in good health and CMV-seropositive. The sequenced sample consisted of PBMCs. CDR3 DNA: TGTGCCAGCAGTTACGAACAGGTTCCAAATGAAAAACTGTTTTTT. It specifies CASSYEQVPNEKLFF.